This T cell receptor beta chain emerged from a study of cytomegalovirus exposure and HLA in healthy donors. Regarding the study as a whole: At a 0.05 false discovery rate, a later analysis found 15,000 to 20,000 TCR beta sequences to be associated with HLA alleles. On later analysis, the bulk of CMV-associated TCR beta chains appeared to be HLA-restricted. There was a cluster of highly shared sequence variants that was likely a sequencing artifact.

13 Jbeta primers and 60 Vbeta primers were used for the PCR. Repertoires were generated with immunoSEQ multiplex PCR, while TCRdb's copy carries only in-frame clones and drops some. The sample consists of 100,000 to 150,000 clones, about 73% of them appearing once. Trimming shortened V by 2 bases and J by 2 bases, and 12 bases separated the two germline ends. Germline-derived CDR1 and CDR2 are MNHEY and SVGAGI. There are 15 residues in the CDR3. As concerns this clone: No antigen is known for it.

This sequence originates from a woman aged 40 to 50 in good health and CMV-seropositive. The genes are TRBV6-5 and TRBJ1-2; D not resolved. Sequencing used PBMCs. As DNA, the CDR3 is TGTGCCAGCAGTTACGTCGTCCCGAGCAACTATGGCTACACCTTC. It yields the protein CASSYVVPSNYGYTF.